This entry lists 20 T cell receptor beta chains sequenced from one sample in a study of Graves' ophthalmopathy and Graves' hyperthyroidism. Amplification of the TCR beta CDR3 regions used RNA transcripts (as template). HTBI primers were used in a first-round RT-PCR, which preceded a second-round multiplex PCR. MiXCR, run by TCRdb on the multiplex PCR reads, gives a single entry per CDR3 protein. Of 400,000 to 450,000 distinct CDR3 sequences listed, roughly 21% were seen once; the top ten hold around 3.1%. The sequencing sample was made of peripheral blood. These receptors all come from a woman under 30 with stable Graves' hyperthyroidism.

This clonotype occurred a few times. The chain employs TRBV27 and TRBJ2-5, with D possibly matching TRBD2 (5 bases). Germline CDR1 is MNHEY and CDR2 is SMNVEV (reference sequence). V was trimmed by 1 base and J by 5 bases, leaving 14 bases between them. The CDR3 extends over 15 amino acids. The DNA for the CDR3 is TGTGCCAGCAGTTTATTGGGCACCGAGGGCGAGACCCAGTACTTC. This translates into CASSLLGTEGETQYF.

The gene calls are TRBV27 and TRBJ1-1, with 8 bases that match TRBD1. The CDR3 contains 13 residues. V was pared by 5 bases and J by 7 bases, with 6 bases of the junction left unmatched. The V gene's germline CDR1 is MNHEY and CDR2 SMNVEV (reference sequence). The DNA of the CDR3 is TGTGCCAGCAGTATACAGGGGGAAAGTGAAGCTTTCTTT. Amino acids: CASSIQGESEAFF.

The V call is TRBV7-8, the J call TRBJ1-2, with D perhaps TRBD1 (5 bases). The CDR3 totals 15 residues. Germline CDR1 reads SGHVS; CDR2 reads FQNEAQ. V lost 1 base, J lost 7 bases, and 16 bases lay in between. CDR3 DNA: TGTGCCAGCAGCTTAGGTGCACAAACTGGGGGTGGCTACACCTTC. Translation: CASSLGAQTGGGYTF.

This clonotype was seen many times. The V and J genes are TRBV12-3 or TRBV12-4 and TRBJ1-5; D is possibly TRBD1 (6 bases). This CDR3 comprises 14 residues. Trimming cost V 2 bases and J 6 bases, with 11 bases left between them. Written as DNA, the CDR3 is TGTGCCAGCAGTTTACAAGGGGGAGGTCAGCCCCAGCATTTT. It codes for CASSLQGGGQPQHF.

This clonotype has ten or more counts. The J gene is TRBJ1-5, the V gene TRBV19; D ambiguous. Germline V gene lookup returns CDR1 LNHDA and CDR2 SQIVND (reference sequence). The CDR3 consists of 15 residues. V shed 2 bases and J shed 0 bases, with 8 bases lying between them. The CDR3: CASSINGNSNQPQHF. In DNA form, the CDR3 reads TGTGCCAGTAGTATAAATGGAAATAGCAATCAGCCCCAGCATTTT.

This clonotype was observed many times. The chain carries TRBV12-3 or TRBV12-4 and TRBJ1-1; possible D gene TRBD1, 5 bases. The CDR3 is made up of 14 amino acids. Deletions cut 5 bases from V and 6 bases from J, with 16 bases between. CDR3 DNA: TGTGCCAGCAGTCAACAGGATTGGAGCGCTGAAGCTTTCTTT. Translation gives CASSQQDWSAEAFF.

This clonotype appeared many times. This sequence joins TRBV27 and TRBJ2-7; no firm D call. Germline loops: CDR1 MNHEY, CDR2 SMNVEV (reference sequence). This CDR3 is built from 15 residues. Trimming removed 5 bases at V and 2 bases at J, with 16 bases between. Written as DNA, the CDR3 is TGTGCCAGCAGTCCGAGATCCCCGGTAGCCTACGAGCAGTACTTC. It is translated as CASSPRSPVAYEQYF.

Remarks on this clonotype: Since no conserved phenylalanine or tryptophan closes the CDR3, a read error is the likely cause. In DNA, the CDR3 is TGTGCCAGCAGTACCCCTGGAAACTATGGCTACACCCTC. It encodes CASSTPGNYGYTL. The V and J genes are TRBV27 and TRBJ1-2; the D is unclear. CDR1 is MNHEY, CDR2 SMNVEV, per germline (reference sequence). The CDR3 is made up of 13 amino acids. Between the trimmed V and J ends, which lost 5 bases and 2 bases, there was a span of 9 bases.

This clonotype has ten or more counts. The V call is TRBV7-3, the J call TRBJ2-5; D is ambiguous. This CDR3 region has 14 residues. Trimming removed 3 bases at V and 5 bases at J, with 13 bases between. Germline V lookup: CDR1 SGHTA, CDR2 FQGTGA. CDR3 sequence: CASSLDHAGETQYF. CDR3 bases: TGTGCCAGCAGCTTGGACCACGCCGGTGAGACCCAGTACTTC.

This clonotype was detected ten times or more. The chain is built from TRBV6-9 and TRBJ2-7, with D perhaps TRBD2 (6 bases). The CDR3 extends over 12 amino acids. CDR1 MNHGY and CDR2 SVAAGI come from the germline V gene. Trimming removed 7 bases at V and 6 bases at J, with 13 bases between. CDR3 region: CASKSYGGEQYF. The CDR3 coding sequence is TGTGCCAGCAAGAGTTACGGGGGCGAGCAGTACTTC.

The chain links TRBV12-3 or TRBV12-4 to TRBJ1-2; TRBD1 is a possible D gene (5 bases). The CDR3 covers 15 residues. Between the trimmed V and J ends, which lost 3 bases and 6 bases, there was a span of 17 bases. The CDR3 reads CASSFHRGRANGYTF. Written as DNA, the CDR3 is TGTGCCAGCAGTTTCCATCGGGGCAGGGCAAATGGCTACACCTTC.

This clonotype came up many times. CDR3 amino acids: CASSITHGGEAFF. DNA of the CDR3: TGTGCCAGTAGTATCACCCACGGAGGTGAAGCTTTCTTT. The gene calls are TRBV19 and TRBJ1-1; D not resolved. Between the trimmed V and J ends, which lost 3 bases and 7 bases, there was a span of 12 bases. The CDR3 extends over 13 amino acids. Germline loops: CDR1 LNHDA, CDR2 SQIVND (reference sequence). Using reference TRBV19 and TRBJ1-1 for the parts outside the CDR3, the full variable domain is DGGITQSPKYLFRKEGQNVTLSCEQNLNHDAMYWYRQDPGQGLRLIYYSQIVNDFQKGDIAEGYSVSREKKESFPLTVTSAQKNPTAFYLCASSITHGGEAFFGQGTRLTVV.

This clonotype was observed at least ten times. The V call is TRBV20-1, the J call TRBJ2-6; D tentatively fits TRBD1 or TRBD2 (5 bases each). The CDR3 is 14 residues long. Trimming cost V 4 bases and J 0 bases, with 7 bases left between them. Germline loops: CDR1 DFQATT, CDR2 SNEGSKA (reference sequence). This chain's CDR3 is CSATGRSGANVLTF. The CDR3 nucleotides read TGCAGTGCTACGGGGCGCTCTGGGGCCAACGTCCTGACTTTC.

This clonotype was recorded at least ten times. This rearrangement joins TRBV29-1 to TRBJ2-7; D is possibly TRBD1 (6 bases). The CDR3 is 14 residues long. V was shortened by 4 bases and J by 2 bases, with 15 bases between the two germline ends. Germline V gene sequence: CDR1 SQVTM, CDR2 ANQGSEA. CDR3 bases: TGCAGCGTTGTCAGGGGCGACAGAGCCTACGAGCAGTACTTC. As protein: CSVVRGDRAYEQYF.

The chain links TRBV6-2 or TRBV6-3 to TRBJ2-7; a possible D gene is TRBD1 (6 bases). The ends were cut back, 0 bases at V and 1 base at J, with 22 bases in the middle. CDR3 size: 19 residues. From germline, CDR1 is MNHEY and CDR2 SVGEGT. The CDR3 loop reads CASSYSMPVGGTSSYEQYF. The CDR3 DNA is TGTGCCAGCAGTTACTCCATGCCGGTAGGGGGTACAAGTTCCTACGAGCAGTACTTC.

In its sample, this clonotype was seen many times. The chain carries TRBV25-1 and TRBJ1-1; D is unclear. The germline V and J ends were trimmed by 4 bases and 1 base, with 7 bases remaining between them. Looked up from germline, CDR1 is MGHDK and CDR2 is SYGVNS. CDR3 length equals 13 residues. CDR3 residues: CASSGAANTEAFF. For the CDR3, the DNA is TGTGCCAGCAGTGGCGCGGCGAACACTGAAGCTTTCTTT. Looking up the rest from reference TRBV25-1 and TRBJ1-1 gives the full variable domain: EADIYQTPRYLVIGTGKKITLECSQTMGHDKMYWYQQDPGMELHLIHYSYGVNSTEKGDLSSESTVSRIRTEHFPLTLESARPSHTSQYLCASSGAANTEAFFGQGTRLTVV.

This clonotype was seen a few times. The chain employs TRBV4-3 and TRBJ1-5; D call uncertain. Germline loops: CDR1 LGHNA, CDR2 YSLEER. The ends were cut back, 4 bases at V and 4 bases at J, with 14 bases in the middle. The CDR3 spans 15 residues. The CDR3 loop is CASSRPGERNQPQHF. CDR3 nucleotide sequence: TGCGCCAGCAGCCGACCGGGAGAAAGGAATCAGCCCCAGCATTTT.

This clonotype was recorded many times. The chain joins TRBV2 to TRBJ2-5, with D possibly being TRBD2 (6 bases). Germline lookup yields CDR1 SNHLY and CDR2 FYNNEI. The CDR3 totals 13 residues. Trimming shortened V by 6 bases and J by 5 bases, and 13 bases separated the two germline ends. CDR3 DNA sequence: TGTGCCAGCAGCAGGATCCGGGGGGAGACCCAGTACTTC. It is translated as CASSRIRGETQYF.

This clonotype was observed a few times. The chain couples TRBV3-1 to TRBJ2-5; no clear D. Germline CDR1 LGHDT, CDR2 YNNKEL (reference sequence). The CDR3 has 14 amino acids. The V end was cut by 2 bases, the J end by 0 bases, with 7 bases between. CDR3 sequence: CASSQWADQETQYF. CDR3 DNA: TGTGCCAGCAGCCAATGGGCCGACCAAGAGACCCAGTACTTC.

This clonotype was counted many times. The chain employs TRBV11-2 and TRBJ2-2; D gene unclear. CDR3 size: 16 residues. V dropped 6 bases and J dropped 5 bases, with 19 bases sitting between them. Germline values: CDR1 SGHAT, CDR2 FQNNGV. CDR3 nucleotide sequence: TGTGCCAGCAGGGTTGAGAGGCAGGTCGGAACCGGGGAGCTGTTTTTT. This sequence encodes CASRVERQVGTGELFF.